Shown below are 5 T cell receptor beta chains from a single sample sequenced in a study of blood T cell repertoires in COVID-19. Measured with immunoSEQ multiplex PCR; TCRdb has only the in-frame clones, and not every one. The table lists around 190,000 clones, around 79% of them singletons. The source material was peripheral blood. Receptors originate from a woman between 50 and 59 years old with acute or convalescent COVID-19.

The chain carries TRBV24-1 and TRBJ1-1; TRBD1 matches at 8 bases. J was trimmed by 0 bases and V by 5 bases; bases with no gene match: 4. This CDR3 spans 15 amino acids. Per the germline V gene, CDR1 is KGHDR and CDR2 is SFDVKD. The CDR3 bases are TGTGCCACCAGTGCTCGGACAGGGTTGAACACTGAAGCTTTCTTT. Translation gives CATSARTGLNTEAFF.

As regards this clone: A read error may account for a junction end that differs from germline. Other DNA sequences in this sample translate to the same CDR3. This chain uses TRBV11-2 with TRBJ1-1; 10 positions agree with TRBD1. The CDR3 covers 16 residues. The germline CDR1 and CDR2 sequences are SGHAT and FQNNGV. CDR3 nucleotides: TGTGCCAGCAGCCCCCGCCGGGACAGGGGTGGGACTGAGGCTTTCTTT. Translation gives CASSPRRDRGGTEAFF.

The chain links TRBV5-5 to TRBJ1-5; possible D gene TRBD1, 5 bases. Germline CDR1 is SGHKS and CDR2 is YYEKEE (reference sequence). Trimming pared 4 bases from V and 4 bases from J, leaving 15 bases between. This CDR3 region has 15 residues. The CDR3 DNA sequence: TGTGCCAGCAGCCCTCTGGGGCCAGTGAATCAGCCCCAGCATTTT. Amino acid sequence: CASSPLGPVNQPQHF.

In regard to this clone: At the DNA level, this CDR3 is encoded by other sequences in the same sample as well. V and J are TRBV5-4 and TRBJ1-2; D may be TRBD1 (6 bases). In germline, CDR1 is SGHNT, CDR2 YYREEE (reference sequence). Trimming removed 0 bases at V and 2 bases at J, with 8 bases between. This CDR3 is built from 14 residues. In DNA, the CDR3 is TGTGCCAGCAGCTTGGGGCAGGGGAACTATGGCTACACCTTC. It is translated as CASSLGQGNYGYTF.

In DNA form, the CDR3 reads TGCAGCGTTGGAGCAGATACGCAGTATTTT. Translated: CSVGADTQYF. The rearrangement links TRBV29-1 to TRBJ2-3; unclear D gene. Germline CDR1 and CDR2: SQVTM and ANQGSEA. Trimming left V 4 bases short and J 4 bases short, with 3 bases between. The CDR3 has 10 amino acids.